This TCR beta chain was sequenced for a study of response to subunit inactivated influenza vaccine. Findings of the study overall: The authors suggested that few new T cells are recruited per seasonal influenza vaccination.

Trimming stripped 6 bases from V and 7 bases from J, with 10 bases between. CDR1 and CDR2 from the germline V gene are MNHEY and SMNVEV (reference sequence). This CDR3 has 12 amino acids. Worth noting for this clonotype: Its antigen is undetermined.

TCRdb used MiXCR to reprocess the RT-PCR reads, holding one entry per CDR3 protein. The sample holds 650,000 to 800,000 distinct CDR3 sequences, 14% seen once. This chain connects TRBV27 to TRBJ2-1, with D possibly TRBD2 on 6 matching bases. Here the sequenced sample was PBMCs from blood, taken approximately 15 days before vaccination. The TCR was taken from a man aged 45-65 years who received an inactivated influenza vaccine. The CDR3 protein is CASRDGGNEQFF. The CDR3 DNA reads TGTGCCAGCAGGGATGGGGGGAATGAGCAGTTCTTC.